This T cell receptor (beta chain) was identified during a study of blood T cell repertoires in COVID-19. In the original analysis: Amplification of reference gene primers was used by the study to estimate nucleated cell counts. Assay: immunoSEQ multiplex PCR; the TCRdb copy retains only in-frame clones and omits some. From that table come the V and J calls and clone size; the DNA was used to work out D and trimming. The sample holds 200,000 to 300,000 clones; around nine tenths are singletons and the top ten take 1.5% to 2%. V was cut by 2 bases and J by 8 bases, with 12 bases left in between. This CDR3 spans 12 amino acids. CDR1 SQVTM and CDR2 ANQGSEA come from the germline V gene.

The source is a woman in her sixties who had recovered from COVID-19. The specimen was peripheral blood. The rearrangement links TRBV29-1 to TRBJ1-2, with D maybe TRBD1 (6 bases). CDR3 sequence (DNA): TGCAGCGTTGAAAATAGGACAGCGGGCTACACCTTC. The encoded protein is CSVENRTAGYTF.